The 21 T cell receptor beta chains presented below share a single source sample, sequenced in a study of cytomegalovirus exposure and HLA in healthy donors. The primer mix had 60 Vbeta and 13 Jbeta primers. Here immunoSEQ multiplex PCR was the method, and the copy in TCRdb shows in-frame clones only, minus some. The sample yields about 150,000 clones, approximately 71% seen once. The sequenced sample was PBMCs. Receptor source: a man aged 18 to 30 in good health and CMV-seropositive.

The chain carries TRBV2 and TRBJ2-7; D is unclear. This CDR3 has 12 amino acids. V lost 6 bases and J lost 8, with 14 bases in between. Germline V gives CDR1 SNHLY, CDR2 FYNNEI. The CDR3 here is CASSQAPRKQYF. The CDR3 region has the DNA TGTGCCAGCAGCCAAGCCCCGCGCAAGCAGTACTTC.

The chain couples TRBV4-2 to TRBJ1-4, with D perhaps TRBD1 (6 bases). Germline V gene data show CDR1 as LGHNA and CDR2 as YNFKEQ. CDR3 length: 17 amino acids. The V gene lost 1 base and the J gene lost 8 bases, with 20 bases spanning the gap. The CDR3 protein is CASSQVGGGGTKEKLFF. DNA of the CDR3: TGTGCCAGCAGCCAAGTCGGTGGGGGGGGCACGAAGGAAAAACTGTTTTTT.

This clone was observed a few times. The chain has TRBV4-1 and TRBJ2-7, with 8 nucleotides matching TRBD2. Germline V gene lookup returns CDR1 MGHRA and CDR2 YSYEKL. Trimming took 0 bases from V and 3 from J; bases not matched to a gene: 10. This CDR3 is 17 amino acids long. The CDR3: CASSQDSGAGGFYEQYF. CDR3 DNA: TGCGCCAGCAGCCAAGATTCGGGGGCGGGAGGATTCTACGAGCAGTACTTC.

The chain joins TRBV28 to TRBJ2-1; 9 bases line up with TRBD2. Germline values: CDR1 MDHEN, CDR2 SYDVKM. J lost 12 bases, V lost 2 bases, and 11 bases had no gene match. The CDR3 covers 15 residues. The CDR3 bases are TGTGCCAGCAGTTTAAGCCTAGCGGGATCCTACGGGCAGTTCTTC. Translated, it gives CASSLSLAGSYGQFF.

The V call is TRBV30, the J call TRBJ2-3, with TRBD2 identical over 8 bases. The CDR3 is made up of 16 amino acids. The V and J ends lost 2 bases and 6 bases, in that order; junction bases with no gene match: 13. Germline lookup yields CDR1 GTSNPN and CDR2 SVGIG (reference sequence). This CDR3 is CAWSSGGALWVDTQYF. The CDR3, as DNA: TGTGCCTGGAGTTCGGGGGGGGCCCTATGGGTGGATACGCAGTATTTT.

This sequence joins TRBV7-8 and TRBJ2-3; 11 positions agree with TRBD2. CDR1 is SGHVS and CDR2 is FQNEAQ in the germline V gene. V shed 0 bases and J 1 base; nucleotides not matched to a gene: 6. This CDR3 contains 18 residues. In DNA form, the CDR3 reads TGTGCCAGCAGCTTAGCTAGCGGGAGGGCCGGGGGCACAGATACGCAGTATTTT. It encodes CASSLASGRAGGTDTQYF.

The chain carries TRBV4-1 and TRBJ2-4, with 9 nucleotides matching TRBD2. This CDR3 region has 15 residues. The germline V gene has CDR1 MGHRA and CDR2 YSYEKL. The J segment lost 4 bases and the V segment lost 7 bases, leaving 8 bases of the junction unmatched. CDR3 residues: CASKRLAGPKNIQYF. CDR3 DNA: TGCGCCAGCAAAAGGCTAGCGGGACCAAAAAACATTCAGTACTTC.

This clone was counted only a few times. The rearrangement joins TRBV11-3 to TRBJ2-5, with 7 nucleotides matching TRBD1. Looked up from germline, CDR1 is SGHNT and CDR2 is YENEEA. The CDR3 is made up of 12 amino acids. V gave up 0 bases and J gave up 11 bases; unmatched junction bases: 3. The DNA for the CDR3 is TGTGCCAGCAGCTTAGATCGGGGACAGCAGTACTTC. Amino acids: CASSLDRGQQYF.

The count of this clone is one. This rearrangement joins TRBV30 to TRBJ2-1; 7 bases are a match to TRBD2. Trimming took 4 bases from V and 3 from J; bases not matched to a gene: 9. CDR3 length: 15 residues. Germline loops: CDR1 GTSNPN, CDR2 SVGIG (reference sequence). CDR3 coding DNA: TGTGCCTGGATGGGGTGGCGGGAGAACTACAATGAGCAGTTCTTC. Translating gives CAWMGWRENYNEQFF.

The chain joins TRBV19 to TRBJ2-3; D is perhaps TRBD2 (6 bases). Germline V gene data show CDR1 as LNHDA and CDR2 as SQIVND (reference sequence). Trimming took off 7 bases at V and 3 bases at J, with 26 bases between the two ends. This CDR3 spans 18 amino acids. The CDR3 protein is CASKALAGTPLGTDTQYF. CDR3 nucleotides: TGTGCCAGTAAAGCGTTGGCGGGAACACCTCTTGGGACAGATACGCAGTATTTT.

V is TRBV30 and J is TRBJ2-5; a possible D gene is TRBD2 (6 bases). This CDR3 comprises 16 residues. Trimming removed 0 bases from V and 7 bases from J, with 21 bases in between. Germline V gene data show CDR1 as GTSNPN and CDR2 as SVGIG (reference sequence). Here the CDR3 DNA reads TGTGCCTGGAGTGTAATAGGGCGGGATTTTAGGGGGACCCAGTACTTC. Its protein product is CAWSVIGRDFRGTQYF.

This chain joins TRBV7-2 and TRBJ2-7, with 14 bases that match TRBD2. V gave up 5 bases and J gave up 3 bases; unmatched junction bases: 6. This CDR3 has 16 amino acids. Germline V gives CDR1 SGHTA, CDR2 FQGNSA. CDR3 protein: CASSRAGTSGSYEQYF. The DNA of the CDR3 is TGTGCCAGCAGCCGCGCGGGGACTAGCGGGAGCTACGAGCAGTACTTC.

This rearrangement joins TRBV29-1 to TRBJ2-1, with 10 bases aligning to TRBD1. CDR3 size: 13 residues. Per germline, CDR1 SQVTM and CDR2 ANQGSEA. Unmatched junction bases numbered 1, after V lost 6 bases and J lost 2 bases. The DNA for the CDR3 is TGCAGCGTGGGACAGGGGACCTACAATGAGCAGTTCTTC. Encoded protein: CSVGQGTYNEQFF.

The chain couples TRBV28 to TRBJ1-1, with TRBD1 as a possible D gene (6 bases). The CDR3 contains 18 residues. Trimming took 4 bases from V and 1 from J, leaving 22 bases between them. CDR1 is MDHEN and CDR2 is SYDVKM in the germline V gene. For the CDR3, the DNA is TGTGCCAGCAGTTACACAGGGCGAGGACCACCTTCGAACACTGAAGCTTTCTTT. Protein sequence: CASSYTGRGPPSNTEAFF.

The rearrangement joins TRBV30 to TRBJ2-5; D is possibly TRBD2 (6 bases). V was clipped by 5 bases and J by 11 bases, with 18 bases between them. Germline V CDR1 and CDR2: GTSNPN, SVGIG (reference sequence). The CDR3 spans 12 residues. CDR3 in amino acids: CAWSPLLREQYF. The CDR3 DNA is TGTGCCTGGTCCCCTTTGCTACGGGAGCAGTACTTC.

This chain links TRBV18 with TRBJ2-7; D possibly corresponds to TRBD2 (6 bases). V was cut by 2 bases and J by 6 bases, with 8 bases left in between. Germline CDR1 is KGHSH and CDR2 is LQKENI. This CDR3 is built from 12 residues. The CDR3 protein is CASSPAGTEQYF. CDR3 DNA: TGTGCCAGCTCACCAGCGGGGACCGAGCAGTACTTC.

The CDR3 DNA follows: TGTGCCAGTAGTACAGGGGGCAACGGAAACACCATATATTTT. Its protein is CASSTGGNGNTIYF. V is TRBV19 and J is TRBJ1-3, with 8 bases aligning to TRBD1. The V gene's germline CDR1 is LNHDA and CDR2 SQIVND (reference sequence). V lost 4 bases and J lost 4; bases outside the gene matches: 3. The CDR3 runs to 14 residues.

The chain joins TRBV10-1 to TRBJ2-7; perhaps TRBD2 as D (6 bases). Per the germline V gene, CDR1 is WNHNN and CDR2 is SYGVQD (reference sequence). This CDR3 has 13 residues. The V gene lost 4 bases and the J gene lost 4 bases, with 11 bases spanning the gap. CDR3 nucleotides: TGCGCCAGCAGTGCCGGGGGTGAATACGAGCAGTACTTC. This translates into CASSAGGEYEQYF.

This clone was counted a single time. The CDR3 sequence is CASSLQGEGTEAFF. The CDR3 DNA reads TGTGCCAGCAGCCTACAGGGTGAGGGCACTGAAGCTTTCTTT. V gene TRBV11-2 combines with J gene TRBJ1-1; tentatively, D is TRBD1 (6 bases). CDR3 length equals 14 residues. Deletions cut 5 bases from V and 4 bases from J, with 14 bases between. Germline V gives CDR1 SGHAT, CDR2 FQNNGV.

V gene TRBV7-9 combines with J gene TRBJ1-1; maybe TRBD1 (6 bases). In germline, CDR1 is SEHNR, CDR2 FQNEAQ (reference sequence). Between the trimmed V and J ends, which lost 6 bases and 1 base, there was a span of 15 bases. The CDR3 loop spans 15 amino acids. In DNA, the CDR3 is TGTGCCAGCAGAGCCCCGCGGGGGCGGAACACTGAAGCTTTCTTT. Encoded protein: CASRAPRGRNTEAFF.

The chain uses TRBV5-6 and TRBJ2-3; D possibly corresponds to TRBD2 (6 bases). Per the germline V gene, CDR1 is SGHDT and CDR2 is YYEEEE. The CDR3 has 15 amino acids. V gave up 4 bases and J gave up 0 bases, with 12 bases separating them. The CDR3 spells CASSLVGTSTDTQYF. The CDR3 DNA reads as TGTGCCAGCAGCCTCGTGGGGACTAGCACAGATACGCAGTATTTT.